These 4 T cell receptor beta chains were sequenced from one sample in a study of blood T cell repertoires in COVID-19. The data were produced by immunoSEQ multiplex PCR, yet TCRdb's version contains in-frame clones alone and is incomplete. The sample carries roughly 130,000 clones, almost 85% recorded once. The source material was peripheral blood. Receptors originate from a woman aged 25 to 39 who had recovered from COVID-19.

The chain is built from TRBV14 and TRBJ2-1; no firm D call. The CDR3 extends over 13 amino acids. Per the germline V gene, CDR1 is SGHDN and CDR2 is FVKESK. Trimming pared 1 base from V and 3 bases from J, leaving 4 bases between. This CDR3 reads CASSQGLYNEQFF. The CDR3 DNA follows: TGTGCCAGCAGCCAAGGACTCTACAATGAGCAGTTCTTC.

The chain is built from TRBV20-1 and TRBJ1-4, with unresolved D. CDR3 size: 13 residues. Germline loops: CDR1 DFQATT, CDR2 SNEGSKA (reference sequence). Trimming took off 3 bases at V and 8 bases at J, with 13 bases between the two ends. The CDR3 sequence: CSASTGSWEKLFF. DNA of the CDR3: TGCAGTGCTAGTACGGGATCCTGGGAAAAACTGTTTTTT.

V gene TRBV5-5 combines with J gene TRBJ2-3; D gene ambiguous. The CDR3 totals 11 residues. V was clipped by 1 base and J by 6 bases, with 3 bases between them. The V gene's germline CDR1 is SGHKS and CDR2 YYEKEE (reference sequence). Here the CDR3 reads CASSLSDTQYF. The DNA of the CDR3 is TGTGCCAGCAGCTTGTCGGATACGCAGTATTTT.

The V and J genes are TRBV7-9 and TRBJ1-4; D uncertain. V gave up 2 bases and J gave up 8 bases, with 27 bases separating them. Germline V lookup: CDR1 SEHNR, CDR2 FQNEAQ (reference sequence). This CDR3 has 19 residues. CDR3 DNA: TGTGCCAGCAGCTTATATGGAAGGTCGCGCTGGGAGTCAGAGGAAAAACTGTTTTTT. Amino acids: CASSLYGRSRWESEEKLFF.